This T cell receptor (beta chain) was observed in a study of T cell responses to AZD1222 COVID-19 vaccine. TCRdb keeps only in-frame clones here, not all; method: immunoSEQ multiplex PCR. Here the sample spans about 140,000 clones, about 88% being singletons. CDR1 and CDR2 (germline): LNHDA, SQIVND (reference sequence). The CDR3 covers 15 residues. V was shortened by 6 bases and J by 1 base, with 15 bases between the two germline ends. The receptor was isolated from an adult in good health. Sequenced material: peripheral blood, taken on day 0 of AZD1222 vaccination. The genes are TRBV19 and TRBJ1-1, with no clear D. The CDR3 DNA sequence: TGTGCCAGTAGGGCCGGACCCTCGGGGAACACTGAAGCTTTCTTT. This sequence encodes CASRAGPSGNTEAFF.